The text below deals with one TCR beta chain. Its specificity is unknown. Though nominally healthy at sampling, donors likely had unrecorded immune exposures. The primer mix had 60 Vbeta and 13 Jbeta primers. Original handling: Approximately 79 million unique TCR beta chains, 10 million to 13 million of them shared, were counted by a later analysis. Assay used: immunoSEQ multiplex PCR; TCRdb lists only in-frame clones, some missing. V and J calls and clone size come straight from that table; D and trimming were deduced from the DNA. The profile shows about 100,000 clones, about 80% of them singletons. The record originates from a study of cytomegalovirus exposure and HLA in healthy donors. Broader study findings: CMV serostatus alone was available as immune exposure information. Reportedly, fewer N-insertions than the roughly 690-donor mean appeared in an Asian-associated ancestry cluster in a later analysis.

This clonotype was obtained from a man aged 35-49 years in good health and CMV-seronegative. The material sequenced was PBMCs.

In DNA, the CDR3 is TGTGCCAGCAGCGCGAGCCCGGGTTCCAGTGAGACCCAGTACTTC. This translates into CASSASPGSSETQYF. The gene calls are TRBV5-4 and TRBJ2-5; D uncertain. Germline values: CDR1 SGHNT, CDR2 YYREEE (reference sequence). The CDR3 covers 15 residues. The V end lost 4 bases, the J end lost 5 bases, and 18 bases lay between the germline ends.